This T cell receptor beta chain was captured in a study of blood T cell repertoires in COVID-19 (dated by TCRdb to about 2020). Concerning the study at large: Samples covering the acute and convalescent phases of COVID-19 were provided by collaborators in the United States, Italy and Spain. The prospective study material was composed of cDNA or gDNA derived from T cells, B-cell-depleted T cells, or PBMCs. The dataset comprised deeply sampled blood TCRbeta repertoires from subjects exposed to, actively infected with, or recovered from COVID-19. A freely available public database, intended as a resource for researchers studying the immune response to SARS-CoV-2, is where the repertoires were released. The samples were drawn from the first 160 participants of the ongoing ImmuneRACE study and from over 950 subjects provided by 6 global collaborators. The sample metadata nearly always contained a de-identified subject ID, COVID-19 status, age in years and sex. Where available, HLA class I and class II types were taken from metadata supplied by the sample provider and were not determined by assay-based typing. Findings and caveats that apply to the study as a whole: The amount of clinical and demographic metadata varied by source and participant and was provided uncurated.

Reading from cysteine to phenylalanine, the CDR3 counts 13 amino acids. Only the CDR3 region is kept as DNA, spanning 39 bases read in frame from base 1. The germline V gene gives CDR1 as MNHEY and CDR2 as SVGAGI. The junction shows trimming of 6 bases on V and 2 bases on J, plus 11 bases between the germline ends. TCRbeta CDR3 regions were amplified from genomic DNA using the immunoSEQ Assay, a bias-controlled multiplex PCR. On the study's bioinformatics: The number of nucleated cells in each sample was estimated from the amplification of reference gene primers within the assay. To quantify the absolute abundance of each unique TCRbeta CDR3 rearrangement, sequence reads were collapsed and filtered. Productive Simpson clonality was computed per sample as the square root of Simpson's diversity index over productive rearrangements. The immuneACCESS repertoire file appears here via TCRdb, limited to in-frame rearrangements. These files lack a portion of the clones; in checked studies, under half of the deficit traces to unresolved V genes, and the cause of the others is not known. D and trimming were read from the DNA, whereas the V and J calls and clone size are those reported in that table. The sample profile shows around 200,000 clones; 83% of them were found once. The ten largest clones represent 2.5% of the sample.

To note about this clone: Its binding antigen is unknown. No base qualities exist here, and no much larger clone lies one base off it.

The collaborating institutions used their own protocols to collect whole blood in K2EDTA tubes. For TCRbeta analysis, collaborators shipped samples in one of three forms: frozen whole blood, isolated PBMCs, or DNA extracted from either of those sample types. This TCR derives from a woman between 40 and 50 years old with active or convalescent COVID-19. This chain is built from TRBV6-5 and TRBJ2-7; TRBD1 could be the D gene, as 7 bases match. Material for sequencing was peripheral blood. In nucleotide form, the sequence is TGTGCCAGCAGCCCCAGGGGGGCCTACGAGCAGTACTTC. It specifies CASSPRGAYEQYF.